Presented here are 13 T cell receptor beta chains from one specimen sequenced in a study of shared clonotypes between healthy human individuals. Measured with immunoSEQ multiplex PCR; TCRdb has only the in-frame clones, and not every one. The sample has some 510,000 clones, less than 85% seen once; the top ten hold under 15%. The sample consisted of PBMCs. Receptors were obtained from a woman in her 40s in good health. Some clones in this sample may be carry-over from other donors' samples.

The chain links TRBV11-2 to TRBJ1-2; the D gene is possibly TRBD1 (5 bases). V shed 0 bases and J shed 3 bases, with 8 bases lying between them. The CDR3 is 14 residues long. Germline V gene lookup returns CDR1 SGHAT and CDR2 FQNNGV. The CDR3 reads CASSLEQGDYGYTF. CDR3 DNA sequence: TGTGCCAGCAGCTTAGAGCAGGGTGACTATGGCTACACCTTC.

The J gene is TRBJ2-2, the V gene TRBV2; 7 bases are a match to TRBD1. The CDR3 covers 15 residues. Germline CDR1 is SNHLY and CDR2 is FYNNEI. V shed 7 bases, J shed 6 bases, and the junction held 11 bases outside the gene matches. DNA of the CDR3: TGTGCCAGCATGACCCCAGACAGGGTCCCCGGGGAGCTGTTTTTT. This translates into CASMTPDRVPGELFF.

This chain connects TRBV29-1 to TRBJ1-6; tentative D call: TRBD1 (5 bases). Germline assignment: CDR1 SQVTM and CDR2 ANQGSEA. The CDR3 has 13 amino acids. Trimming left V 4 bases short and J 5 bases short, with 9 bases between. The CDR3 DNA follows: TGCAGCGTTGCTTGGGGGGATAATTCACCCCTCCACTTT. Translating it yields CSVAWGDNSPLHF.

V is TRBV5-1 and J is TRBJ2-1; tentatively, D is TRBD2 (6 bases). V dropped 6 bases and J dropped 6 bases, with 10 bases sitting between them. CDR1 is SGHRS and CDR2 is YFSETQ in the germline V gene. The CDR3 loop spans 12 amino acids. The chain's CDR3 is CASTEGSNEQFF. CDR3 nucleotide sequence: TGCGCCAGCACGGAGGGGAGCAATGAGCAGTTCTTC.

The gene calls are TRBV7-2 and TRBJ2-5; no clear D gene. CDR3 length: 15 residues. Trimming stripped 1 base from V and 1 base from J, with 10 bases between. Germline V lookup: CDR1 SGHTA, CDR2 FQGNSA. CDR3 amino acids: CASSLVGSAQETQYF. The CDR3 nucleotides are TGTGCCAGCAGCTTAGTTGGGTCAGCCCAAGAGACCCAGTACTTC.

This clone was picked up a small number of times. The chain links TRBV2 to TRBJ1-1, with 9 nucleotides matching TRBD1. This CDR3 region has 16 residues. Trimming removed 6 bases from V and 4 bases from J; junction bases left unmatched: 12. Germline CDR1 reads SNHLY; CDR2 reads FYNNEI. The CDR3 spells CASSGTGFFVSTEAFF. CDR3 nucleotides: TGTGCCAGCAGCGGGACAGGGTTTTTCGTCAGCACTGAAGCTTTCTTT.

The rearrangement joins TRBV19 to TRBJ2-7; 11 nucleotides align to TRBD1. Trimming removed 3 bases from V and 5 bases from J; junction bases left unmatched: 3. This CDR3 region has 14 residues. Germline assignment: CDR1 LNHDA and CDR2 SQIVND (reference sequence). The CDR3 region has the DNA TGTGCCAGTAGTATCGGACAGGGGGCTGACGAGCAGTACTTC. This sequence encodes CASSIGQGADEQYF.

The chain employs TRBV6-1 and TRBJ2-3; TRBD2 matches 8 bases. Germline V gene data show CDR1 as MNHNS and CDR2 as SASEGT. The ends lost 7 bases at V and 0 bases at J; junction bases unmatched: 3. This CDR3 has 14 residues. The CDR3 coding sequence is TGTGCCAGCACTGGGACTAGAAGCACAGATACGCAGTATTTT. This gives the protein CASTGTRSTDTQYF.

The V gene is TRBV4-3, the J gene TRBJ1-4; no reliable D call. This CDR3 is 15 amino acids long. The germline V and J ends were trimmed by 4 bases and 6 bases, with 15 bases remaining between them. Germline V gene data show CDR1 as LGHNA and CDR2 as YSLEER. CDR3 protein: CASSRGHSWHEKLFF. In nucleotides, the CDR3 is TGCGCCAGCAGCCGAGGTCACAGTTGGCATGAAAAACTGTTTTTT.

The CDR3 reads CASSLSHYKYNEQFF. CDR3 bases: TGTGCCAGCAGCTTGTCCCACTATAAATACAATGAGCAGTTCTTC. The J gene is TRBJ2-1, the V gene TRBV5-8, with D unresolved. V was shortened by 1 base and J by 4 bases, with 12 bases between the two germline ends. Germline V gene data show CDR1 as SGHTS and CDR2 as YDEGEE. This CDR3 spans 15 amino acids.

The chain has TRBV2 and TRBJ2-1; TRBD2 might be the D (5 bases). V lost 7 bases and J lost 0, with 10 bases in between. This CDR3 contains 14 residues. The germline gives CDR1 SNHLY, CDR2 FYNNEI. The CDR3 is CASKRVGSYNEQFF. CDR3 sequence (DNA): TGTGCCAGCAAGAGGGTGGGCTCCTACAATGAGCAGTTCTTC.

V is TRBV4-3 and J is TRBJ2-1; TRBD2 agrees at 13 bases. This CDR3 has 19 residues. The V and J ends lost 4 bases and 0 bases, in that order; junction bases with no gene match: 9. Germline V gene lookup returns CDR1 LGHNA and CDR2 YSLEER. CDR3 sequence: CASSRAPRTSGSSYNEQFF. Here the CDR3 DNA reads TGCGCCAGCAGCCGAGCCCCCCGGACTAGCGGGAGCTCCTACAATGAGCAGTTCTTC.

In its sample, this clone was seen a few times. The V and J genes are TRBV28 and TRBJ1-1; D perhaps matches TRBD1 (6 bases). In germline, CDR1 is MDHEN, CDR2 SYDVKM. Trimming shortened V by 3 bases and J by 3 bases, and 14 bases separated the two germline ends. This CDR3 is 15 amino acids long. CDR3 DNA: TGTGCCAGCAGTTTCTTGGGGGGCCGGTACACTGAAGCTTTCTTT. It is translated as CASSFLGGRYTEAFF.